This entry lists 24 T cell receptor beta chains sequenced from one sample in a study of blood T cells in healthy people across ages. A second PCR of about 7 to 11 cycles used a sample-barcoded 5' primer and a J-beta primer mix. TCRdb analysed the 5' RACE reads with MiXCR anew, one entry per CDR3 protein. The sample shows 550,000 to 750,000 distinct CDR3 sequences, about 21% of them seen only once. The sequenced sample consisted of blood. All receptors derive from a man between 65 and 85 years old in good health.

The chain employs TRBV3-1 and TRBJ1-4; 8 bases are shared with TRBD1. Germline assignment: CDR1 LGHDT and CDR2 YNNKEL (reference sequence). The ends lost 4 bases at V and 7 bases at J; junction bases unmatched: 8. The CDR3 extends over 15 amino acids. Here the CDR3 DNA reads TGTGCCAGCAGCCCGACCCAGGGGGCATTTGAAAAACTGTTTTTT. It codes for CASSPTQGAFEKLFF.

The CDR3 DNA reads TGTGCCAGCAAATCGGACGACGACTCCTACAATGAGCAGTTCTTC. Translated: CASKSDDDSYNEQFF. The V and J genes are TRBV9 and TRBJ2-1; D gene ambiguous. The length of the CDR3 is 15 residues. Per germline, CDR1 SGDLS and CDR2 YYNGEE. Trimming left V 6 bases short and J 0 bases short, with 13 bases between. The full variable domain, with the rest looked up from reference TRBV9 and TRBJ2-1, is DSGVTQTPKHLITATGQRVTLRCSPRSGDLSVYWYQQSLDQGLQFLIQYYNGEERAKGNILERFSAQQFPDLHSELNLSSLELGDSALYFCASKSDDDSYNEQFFGPGTRLTVL.

The sample holds a few counts of this clonotype. This chain connects TRBV12-5 to TRBJ2-5; 11 bases map to TRBD1. Germline V gene data show CDR1 as LGHNT and CDR2 as FRNRAP. With V trimmed by 5 bases and J by 5 bases, 7 bases remained unmatched. This CDR3 is 15 amino acids long. The CDR3: CASGRGTGGWETQYF. The CDR3 DNA sequence: TGTGCTAGTGGTAGAGGGACAGGGGGTTGGGAGACCCAGTACTTC.

This sequence joins TRBV12-3 or TRBV12-4 and TRBJ1-4, with a weak D call TRBD1 (5 bases). The CDR3 runs to 14 residues. V was clipped by 5 bases and J by 4 bases, with 11 bases between them. The CDR3 sequence is CASSDSTRNEKLFF. Here the CDR3 DNA reads TGTGCCAGCAGTGACAGCACCCGTAATGAAAAACTGTTTTTT.

The chain is built from TRBV20-1 and TRBJ2-5, with 11 bases lining up with TRBD1. The J segment lost 1 base and the V segment lost 6 bases, leaving 7 bases of the junction unmatched. The CDR3 has 15 residues. Germline V gene sequence: CDR1 DFQATT, CDR2 SNEGSKA (reference sequence). The CDR3 nucleotides read TGCAGTGCCCCGACCGGGACAGGGGGCCAAGAGACCCAGTACTTC. It yields the protein CSAPTGTGGQETQYF.

Note on this clonotype: The junction departs from the called germline gene at one end, perhaps through a read error. V gene TRBV19 combines with J gene TRBJ1-4; no clear D gene. The CDR3 is 15 residues long. The germline V gene encodes CDR1 LNHDA and CDR2 SQIVND (reference sequence). The CDR3 DNA reads TGTGCCAGTAGTCGACGGACGGCTAGTAATGACAAACTGTTTTTT. This translates into CASSRRTASNDKLFF.

The gene calls are TRBV20-1 and TRBJ2-4, with 7 bases that match TRBD2. CDR3 size: 15 residues. Trimming removed 0 bases from V and 8 bases from J; junction bases left unmatched: 10. The germline V gene encodes CDR1 DFQATT and CDR2 SNEGSKA (reference sequence). The CDR3 sequence is CSARDIGGSWDIQYF. The CDR3 DNA follows: TGCAGTGCTAGAGATATTGGCGGGAGCTGGGACATTCAGTACTTC.

This clonotype was seen a handful of times. The rearrangement uses TRBV6-2 or TRBV6-3 and TRBJ2-3; 10 bases are a match to TRBD2. Germline CDR1 reads MNHEY; CDR2 reads SVGEGT. The CDR3 spans 18 residues. V was pared by 6 bases and J by 4 bases, with 16 bases of the junction left unmatched. Written as DNA, the CDR3 is TGTGCCAGCAGCCGTGCCTCTAGCGGGAGTGCTAGCGCAGATACGCAGTATTTT. This gives the protein CASSRASSGSASADTQYF.

This clonotype has just a few counts. The rearrangement uses TRBV20-1 and TRBJ1-1; D is possibly TRBD1 (5 bases). V shed 5 bases and J shed 5 bases, with 12 bases lying between them. Germline V CDR1 and CDR2: DFQATT, SNEGSKA (reference sequence). The CDR3 length is 12 residues. The CDR3 nucleotides are TGCAGTGCTTTATCAGGGAAGACTGAAGCTTTCTTT. This encodes CSALSGKTEAFF.

This rearrangement joins TRBV4-2 to TRBJ2-1; TRBD2 matches 8 bases. CDR3 length: 16 residues. Germline V gives CDR1 LGHNA, CDR2 YNFKEQ. Trimming cost V 0 bases and J 6 bases; bases outside gene matches: 7. CDR3 sequence reads: CASSQEWLAGPNEQFF. In DNA, the CDR3 is TGTGCCAGCAGCCAAGAGTGGCTAGCGGGTCCCAATGAGCAGTTCTTC.

In this sample, this clonotype turned up a few times. The chain is built from TRBV6-5 and TRBJ2-4, with D possibly matching TRBD2 (5 bases). The CDR3 consists of 13 residues. Looked up from germline, CDR1 is MNHEY and CDR2 is SVGAGI. Between the trimmed V and J ends, which lost 0 bases and 9 bases, there was a span of 9 bases. The CDR3 reads CASSYSEGTIQYF. CDR3 DNA sequence: TGTGCCAGCAGTTACTCCGAGGGAACCATTCAGTACTTC.

The V call is TRBV29-1, the J call TRBJ2-7; tentative D call: TRBD1 (8 bases). This CDR3 is built from 12 residues. CDR1 is SQVTM and CDR2 is ANQGSEA in the germline V gene. V was trimmed by 6 bases and J by 6 bases, leaving 15 bases between them. CDR3 protein: CSVRGDRLEQYF. CDR3 sequence (DNA): TGCAGCGTCCGGGGGGACAGGCTCGAGCAGTACTTC.

This chain links TRBV20-1 with TRBJ2-2, with 8 bases lining up with TRBD2. The CDR3 is made up of 16 amino acids. Losses at the gene ends were 0 bases for V and 4 bases for J; bases not matched to a gene: 7. From germline, CDR1 is DFQATT and CDR2 SNEGSKA (reference sequence). The DNA of the CDR3 is TGCAGTGCTAGAGATCCCCGGGAGGGTCCCACCGGGGAGCTGTTTTTT. It translates to CSARDPREGPTGELFF.

J is TRBJ2-1 and V is TRBV6-1, with 7 bases matching TRBD2. The closer fit of TRBJ2-7 to the DNA end suggests the J call may be wrong. The length of the CDR3 is 16 residues. Germline-derived CDR1 and CDR2 are MNHNS and SASEGT. The CDR3 here is CASRAEPGGSPYEQYF. CDR3 in DNA: TGTGCCAGCAGAGCCGAGCCCGGCGGGAGCCCCTACGAGCAGTACTTC.

This clonotype was detected a few times. This sequence joins TRBV20-1 and TRBJ1-4; no clear D gene. Deletions cut 0 bases from V and 2 bases from J, with 10 bases between. Germline values: CDR1 DFQATT, CDR2 SNEGSKA (reference sequence). This CDR3 comprises 15 residues. For the CDR3, the DNA is TGCAGTGCTAGAGATCGCGGGGTGACTAATGAAAAACTGTTTTTT. Amino acid sequence: CSARDRGVTNEKLFF.

The J gene is TRBJ1-5, the V gene TRBV20-1, with 7 nucleotides matching TRBD1. V was clipped by 4 bases and J by 2 bases; unmatched bases: 2. CDR3 size: 13 residues. CDR1 and CDR2 (germline): DFQATT, SNEGSKA (reference sequence). The CDR3 nucleotides are TGCAGTGCTAACAGGGGTGGCAATCAGCCCCAGCATTTT. It codes for CSANRGGNQPQHF.

This chain links TRBV18 with TRBJ2-2, with 12 bases aligning to TRBD2. The V and J ends lost 3 bases and 6 bases, in that order; junction bases with no gene match: 8. The CDR3 covers 17 residues. Germline V CDR1 and CDR2: KGHSH, LQKENI. The CDR3 nucleotides read TGTGCCAGCTCACCGACGACTAGCGGGAGTAGCGCCGGGGAGCTGTTTTTT. Protein: CASSPTTSGSSAGELFF.

In its sample, this clonotype was seen many times. The gene calls are TRBV5-1 and TRBJ2-1; D call uncertain. V lost 4 bases and J 0 bases, leaving 17 bases between the germline ends. This CDR3 region has 17 residues. CDR1 is SGHRS, CDR2 YFSETQ, per germline. The CDR3 DNA follows: TGCGCCAGCAGCCTCTCAAGCTCGCAACGCTCCTACAATGAGCAGTTCTTC. This codes for CASSLSSSQRSYNEQFF. Together with reference TRBV5-1 and TRBJ2-1, the CDR3 gives the full variable domain: KAGVTQTPRYLIKTRGQQVTLSCSPISGHRSVSWYQQTPGQGLQFLFEYFSETQRNKGNFPGRFSGRQFSNSRSEMNVSTLELGDSALYLCASSLSSSQRSYNEQFFGPGTRLTVL.

This clonotype was observed a handful of times. This chain links TRBV24-1 with TRBJ2-3; TRBD2 aligns across 9 bases. This CDR3 is 17 amino acids long. Trimming removed 8 bases from V and 4 bases from J; junction bases left unmatched: 15. Germline V gene sequence: CDR1 KGHDR, CDR2 SFDVKD. This CDR3 is CATNSSLRLAGSDTQYF. For the CDR3, the DNA is TGTGCCACCAACAGCTCTCTCCGGCTAGCGGGGTCAGATACGCAGTATTTT.

A note on this clonotype: Compared with germline, one end of the junction differs, possibly owing to a read error. V and J are TRBV25-1 and TRBJ2-3, with D possibly TRBD2 on 5 matching bases. This CDR3 contains 15 residues. The germline V gene has CDR1 MGHDK and CDR2 SYGVNS. CDR3 amino acids: CASSDPRAHTDTKYF. CDR3 sequence (DNA): TGTGCCAGCAGTGATCCGCGGGCTCACACGGATACGAAGTATTTT.

This clonotype was seen only a few times. The gene calls are TRBV7-2 and TRBJ2-3, with 10 nucleotides matching TRBD2. Germline V gene data show CDR1 as SGHTA and CDR2 as FQGNSA. V shed 3 bases, J shed 10 bases, and the junction held 4 bases outside the gene matches. The CDR3 is 13 amino acids. The CDR3 coding sequence is TGTGCCAGCAGCTTTAGTAGCGGGAGGCCGCAGTATTTT. Protein sequence: CASSFSSGRPQYF.

The sample holds many counts of this clonotype. The chain combines TRBV7-2 with TRBJ2-3; D assignment may be TRBD1 or TRBD2 (5 bases each). Germline CDR1 and CDR2: SGHTA and FQGNSA. The CDR3 consists of 17 residues. V lost 5 bases, J lost 6 bases, and 24 bases lay in between. CDR3: CASSPIPVGGPSDTQYF. The CDR3 region has the DNA TGTGCCAGCAGCCCAATTCCTGTTGGGGGTCCCTCCGATACGCAGTATTTT.

This clonotype was counted between two and nine times. The chain combines TRBV12-3 or TRBV12-4 with TRBJ1-5; maybe TRBD1 (5 bases). This CDR3 has 15 residues. V lost 2 bases, J lost 2 bases, and 10 bases lay in between. CDR3 residues: CASSLIGAGNQPQHF. The CDR3 bases are TGTGCCAGCAGTTTAATTGGGGCGGGCAATCAGCCCCAGCATTTT.

The table lists this clonotype with a few counts. The gene calls are TRBV5-6 and TRBJ2-5; weak D call: TRBD1 (6 bases). The J call is uncertain, as TRBJ2-1 better fits the DNA end. This CDR3 has 13 amino acids. Germline V gene sequence: CDR1 SGHDT, CDR2 YYEEEE. Here the CDR3 reads CASSSQGFDEQFF. DNA of the CDR3: TGTGCCAGCAGCTCACAGGGATTCGATGAGCAGTTCTTC.